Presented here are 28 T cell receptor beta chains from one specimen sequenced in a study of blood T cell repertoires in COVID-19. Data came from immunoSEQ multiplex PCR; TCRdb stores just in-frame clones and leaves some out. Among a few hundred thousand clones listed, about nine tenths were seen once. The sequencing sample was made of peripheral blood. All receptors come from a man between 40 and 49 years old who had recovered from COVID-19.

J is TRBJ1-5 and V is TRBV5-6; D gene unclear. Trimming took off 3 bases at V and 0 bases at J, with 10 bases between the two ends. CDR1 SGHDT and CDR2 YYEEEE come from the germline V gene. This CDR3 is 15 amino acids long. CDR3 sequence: CASSSTSYSNQPQHF. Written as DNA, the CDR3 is TGTGCCAGCAGCTCGACAAGTTATAGCAATCAGCCCCAGCATTTT.

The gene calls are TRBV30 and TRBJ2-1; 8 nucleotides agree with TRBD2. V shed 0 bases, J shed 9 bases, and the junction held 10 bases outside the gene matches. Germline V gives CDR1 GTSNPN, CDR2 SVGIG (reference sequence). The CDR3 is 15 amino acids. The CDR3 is CAWSVSGTRGTEQFF. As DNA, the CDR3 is TGTGCCTGGAGTGTATCCGGGACTAGAGGCACTGAGCAGTTCTTC.

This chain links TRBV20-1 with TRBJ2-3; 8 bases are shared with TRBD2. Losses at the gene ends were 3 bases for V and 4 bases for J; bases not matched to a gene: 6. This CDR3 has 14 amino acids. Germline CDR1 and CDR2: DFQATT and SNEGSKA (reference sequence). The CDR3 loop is CSASGLAGADTQYF. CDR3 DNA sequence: TGCAGTGCTAGTGGCCTAGCGGGCGCAGATACGCAGTATTTT.

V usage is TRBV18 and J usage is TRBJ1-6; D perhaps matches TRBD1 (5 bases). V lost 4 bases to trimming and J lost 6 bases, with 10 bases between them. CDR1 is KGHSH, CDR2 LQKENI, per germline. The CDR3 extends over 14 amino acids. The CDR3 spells CASSQGNGNSPLHF. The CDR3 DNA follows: TGTGCCAGCTCACAGGGGAATGGTAATTCACCCCTCCACTTT. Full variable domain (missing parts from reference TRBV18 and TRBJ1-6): NAGVMQNPRHLVRRRGQEARLRCSPMKGHSHVYWYRQLPEEGLKFMVYLQKENIIDESGMPKERFSAEFPKEGPSILRIQQVVRGDSAAYFCASSQGNGNSPLHFGNGTRLTVT.

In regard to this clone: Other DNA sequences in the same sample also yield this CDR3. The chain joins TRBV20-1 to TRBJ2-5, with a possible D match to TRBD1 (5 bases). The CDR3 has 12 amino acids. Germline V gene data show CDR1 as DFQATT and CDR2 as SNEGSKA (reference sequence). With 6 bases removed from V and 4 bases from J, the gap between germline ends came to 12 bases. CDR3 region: CSASRGGETQYF. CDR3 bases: TGCAGTGCCAGTAGGGGCGGAGAGACCCAGTACTTC.

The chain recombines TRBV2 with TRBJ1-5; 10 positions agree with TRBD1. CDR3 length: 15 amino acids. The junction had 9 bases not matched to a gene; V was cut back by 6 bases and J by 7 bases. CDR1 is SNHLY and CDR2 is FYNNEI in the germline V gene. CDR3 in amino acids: CASRMDRGSDQPQHF. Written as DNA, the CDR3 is TGTGCCAGCAGGATGGACAGGGGGTCCGACCAGCCCCAGCATTTT.

Here the CDR3 reads CASSQDYGLTKQFF. CDR3 bases: TGTGCCAGCAGCCAAGACTACGGACTGACTAAGCAGTTCTTC. The V and J genes are TRBV4-2 and TRBJ2-1, with D possibly being TRBD2 (5 bases). Germline CDR1 reads LGHNA; CDR2 reads YNFKEQ. The CDR3 has 14 residues. V was trimmed by 0 bases and J by 11 bases, leaving 14 bases between them.

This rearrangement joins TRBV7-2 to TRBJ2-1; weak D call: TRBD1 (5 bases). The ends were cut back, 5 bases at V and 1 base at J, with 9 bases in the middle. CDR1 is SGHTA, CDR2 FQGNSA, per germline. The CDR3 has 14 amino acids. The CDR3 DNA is TGTGCCAGCAGCGCATCAGGGTCCTACAATGAGCAGTTCTTC. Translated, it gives CASSASGSYNEQFF.

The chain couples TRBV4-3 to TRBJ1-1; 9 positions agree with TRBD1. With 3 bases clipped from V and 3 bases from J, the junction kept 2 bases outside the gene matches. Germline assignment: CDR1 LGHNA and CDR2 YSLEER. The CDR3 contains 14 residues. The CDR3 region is CASSHRQGDTEAFF. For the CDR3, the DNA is TGCGCCAGCAGCCACCGACAGGGGGACACTGAAGCTTTCTTT.

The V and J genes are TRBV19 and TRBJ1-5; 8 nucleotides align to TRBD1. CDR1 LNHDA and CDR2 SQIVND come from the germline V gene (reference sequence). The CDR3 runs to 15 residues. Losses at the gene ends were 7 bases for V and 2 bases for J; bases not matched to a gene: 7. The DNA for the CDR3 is TGTGCCAGTACCAGGGGGGACAGGCGCAATCAGCCCCAGCATTTT. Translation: CASTRGDRRNQPQHF.

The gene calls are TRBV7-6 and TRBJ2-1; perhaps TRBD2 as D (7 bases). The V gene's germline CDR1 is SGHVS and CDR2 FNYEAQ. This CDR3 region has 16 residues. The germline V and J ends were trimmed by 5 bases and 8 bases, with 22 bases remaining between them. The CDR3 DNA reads TGTGCCAGCAGCCCCATCCGAGCTCGGGGGGCGGATGAGCAGTTCTTC. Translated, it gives CASSPIRARGADEQFF.

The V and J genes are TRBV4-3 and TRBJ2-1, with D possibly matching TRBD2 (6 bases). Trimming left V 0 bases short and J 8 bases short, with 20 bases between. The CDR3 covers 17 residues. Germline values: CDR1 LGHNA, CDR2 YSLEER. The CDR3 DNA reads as TGCGCCAGCAGCCAAGACCCAGGAACGGGAGATGGTGATGAGCAGTTCTTC. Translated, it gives CASSQDPGTGDGDEQFF.

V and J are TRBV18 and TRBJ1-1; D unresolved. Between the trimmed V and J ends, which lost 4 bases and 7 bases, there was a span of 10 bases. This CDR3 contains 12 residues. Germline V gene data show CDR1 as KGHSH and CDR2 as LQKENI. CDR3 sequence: CASSRPGIEAFF. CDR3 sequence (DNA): TGTGCCAGCTCACGTCCCGGGATTGAAGCTTTCTTT.

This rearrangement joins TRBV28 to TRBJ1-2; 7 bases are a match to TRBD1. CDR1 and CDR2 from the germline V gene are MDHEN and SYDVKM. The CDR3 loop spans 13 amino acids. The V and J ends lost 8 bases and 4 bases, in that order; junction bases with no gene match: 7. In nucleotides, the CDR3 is TGTGCCAGCTTGTCCGGGACAGTCTATGGCTACACCTTC. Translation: CASLSGTVYGYTF.

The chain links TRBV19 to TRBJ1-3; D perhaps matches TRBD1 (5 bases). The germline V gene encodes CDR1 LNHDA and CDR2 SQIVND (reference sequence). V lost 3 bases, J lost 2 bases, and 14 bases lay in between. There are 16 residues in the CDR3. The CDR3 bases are TGTGCCAGTAGTATCGGGGGATTCAGCACTGGAAACACCATATATTTT. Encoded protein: CASSIGGFSTGNTIYF.

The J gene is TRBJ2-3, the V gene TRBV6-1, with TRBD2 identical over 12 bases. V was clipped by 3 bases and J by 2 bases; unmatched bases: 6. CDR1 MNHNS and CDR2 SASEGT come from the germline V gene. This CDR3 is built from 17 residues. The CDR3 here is CASSDRRLAGATDTQYF. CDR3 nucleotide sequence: TGTGCCAGCAGTGACCGACGACTAGCGGGGGCCACAGATACGCAGTATTTT.

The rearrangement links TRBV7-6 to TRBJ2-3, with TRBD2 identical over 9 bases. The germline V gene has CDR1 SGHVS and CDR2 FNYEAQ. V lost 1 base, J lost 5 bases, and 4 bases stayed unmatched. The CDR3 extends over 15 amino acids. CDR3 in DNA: TGTGCCAGCAGCTTAGTTGGTAGCGGGAGAGATACGCAGTATTTT. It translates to CASSLVGSGRDTQYF.

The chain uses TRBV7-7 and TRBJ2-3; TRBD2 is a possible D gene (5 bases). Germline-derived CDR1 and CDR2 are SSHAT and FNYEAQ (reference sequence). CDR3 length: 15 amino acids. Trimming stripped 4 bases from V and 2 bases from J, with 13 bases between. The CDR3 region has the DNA TGTGCCAGCAGCTCCGGGAACGGCTACACAGATACGCAGTATTTT. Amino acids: CASSSGNGYTDTQYF. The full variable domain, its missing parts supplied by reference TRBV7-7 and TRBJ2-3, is GAGVSQSPRYKVTKRGQDVTLRCDPISSHATLYWYQQALGQGPEFLTYFNYEAQPDKSGLPSDRFSAERPEGSISTLTIQRTEQRDSAMYRCASSSGNGYTDTQYFGPGTRLTVL.

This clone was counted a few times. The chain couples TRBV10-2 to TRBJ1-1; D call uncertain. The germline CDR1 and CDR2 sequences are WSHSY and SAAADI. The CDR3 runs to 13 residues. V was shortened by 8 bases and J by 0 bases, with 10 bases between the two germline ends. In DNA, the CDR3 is TGCGCCAGCCGGGTCTCTATGAACACTGAAGCTTTCTTT. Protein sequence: CASRVSMNTEAFF.

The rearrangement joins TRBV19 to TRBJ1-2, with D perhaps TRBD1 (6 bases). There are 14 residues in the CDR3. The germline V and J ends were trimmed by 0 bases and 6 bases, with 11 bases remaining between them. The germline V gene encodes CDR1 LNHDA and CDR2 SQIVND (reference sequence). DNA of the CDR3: TGTGCCAGTAGTATAGAGGTGGCAGGGGATGGCTACACCTTC. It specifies CASSIEVAGDGYTF.

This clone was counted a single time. In nucleotides, the CDR3 is TGCAGCGTTGTGGGGCCGAATTTAAATGGCTACACCTTC. This codes for CSVVGPNLNGYTF. The chain joins TRBV29-1 to TRBJ1-2, with TRBD1 as a possible D gene (5 bases). The germline CDR1 and CDR2 sequences are SQVTM and ANQGSEA. The V end was cut by 4 bases, the J end by 6 bases, with 15 bases between. This CDR3 region has 13 residues.

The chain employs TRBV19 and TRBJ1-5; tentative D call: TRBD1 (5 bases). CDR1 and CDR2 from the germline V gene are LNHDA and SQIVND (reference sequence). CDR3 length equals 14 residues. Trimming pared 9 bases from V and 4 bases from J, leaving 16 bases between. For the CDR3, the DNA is TGTGCCAGCACACTCGGGGGACTGAATCAGCCCCAGCATTTT. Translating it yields CASTLGGLNQPQHF.

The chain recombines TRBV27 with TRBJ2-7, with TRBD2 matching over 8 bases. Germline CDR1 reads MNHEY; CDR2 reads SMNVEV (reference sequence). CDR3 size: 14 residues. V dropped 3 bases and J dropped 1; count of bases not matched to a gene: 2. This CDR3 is CASSFRGGSYEQYF. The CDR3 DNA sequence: TGTGCCAGCAGTTTCCGGGGGGGATCCTACGAGCAGTACTTC.

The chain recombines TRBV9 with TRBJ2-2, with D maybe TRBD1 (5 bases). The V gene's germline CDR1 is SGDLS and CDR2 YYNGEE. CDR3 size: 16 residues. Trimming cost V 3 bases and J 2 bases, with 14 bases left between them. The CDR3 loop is CASSGTLTVNTGELFF. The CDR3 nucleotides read TGTGCCAGCAGCGGCACCTTGACAGTTAACACCGGGGAGCTGTTTTTT.

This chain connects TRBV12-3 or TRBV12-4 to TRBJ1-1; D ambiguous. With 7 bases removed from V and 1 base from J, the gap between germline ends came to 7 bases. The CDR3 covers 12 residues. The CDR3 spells CASTYQNTEAFF. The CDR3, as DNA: TGTGCCAGCACCTACCAGAACACTGAAGCTTTCTTT.

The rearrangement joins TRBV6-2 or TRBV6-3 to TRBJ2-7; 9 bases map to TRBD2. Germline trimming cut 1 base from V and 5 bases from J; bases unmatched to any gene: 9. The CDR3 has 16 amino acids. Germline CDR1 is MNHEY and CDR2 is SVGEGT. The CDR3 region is CASSYYRLAVTNEQYF. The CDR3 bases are TGTGCCAGCAGTTACTACAGACTAGCGGTTACAAACGAGCAGTACTTC.

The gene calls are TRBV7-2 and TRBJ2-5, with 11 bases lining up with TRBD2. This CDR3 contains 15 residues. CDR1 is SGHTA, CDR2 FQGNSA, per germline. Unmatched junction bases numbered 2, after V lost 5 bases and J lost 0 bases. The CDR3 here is CASSGTSGYQETQYF. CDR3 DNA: TGTGCCAGCAGCGGGACTAGCGGATACCAAGAGACCCAGTACTTC.

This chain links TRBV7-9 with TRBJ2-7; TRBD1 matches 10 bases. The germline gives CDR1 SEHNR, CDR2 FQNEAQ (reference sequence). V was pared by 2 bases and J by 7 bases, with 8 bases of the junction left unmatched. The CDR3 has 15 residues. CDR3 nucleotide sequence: TGTGCCAGCAGCTTAAGTCGACAGGGGGCGGTTGAGCAGTACTTC. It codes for CASSLSRQGAVEQYF.